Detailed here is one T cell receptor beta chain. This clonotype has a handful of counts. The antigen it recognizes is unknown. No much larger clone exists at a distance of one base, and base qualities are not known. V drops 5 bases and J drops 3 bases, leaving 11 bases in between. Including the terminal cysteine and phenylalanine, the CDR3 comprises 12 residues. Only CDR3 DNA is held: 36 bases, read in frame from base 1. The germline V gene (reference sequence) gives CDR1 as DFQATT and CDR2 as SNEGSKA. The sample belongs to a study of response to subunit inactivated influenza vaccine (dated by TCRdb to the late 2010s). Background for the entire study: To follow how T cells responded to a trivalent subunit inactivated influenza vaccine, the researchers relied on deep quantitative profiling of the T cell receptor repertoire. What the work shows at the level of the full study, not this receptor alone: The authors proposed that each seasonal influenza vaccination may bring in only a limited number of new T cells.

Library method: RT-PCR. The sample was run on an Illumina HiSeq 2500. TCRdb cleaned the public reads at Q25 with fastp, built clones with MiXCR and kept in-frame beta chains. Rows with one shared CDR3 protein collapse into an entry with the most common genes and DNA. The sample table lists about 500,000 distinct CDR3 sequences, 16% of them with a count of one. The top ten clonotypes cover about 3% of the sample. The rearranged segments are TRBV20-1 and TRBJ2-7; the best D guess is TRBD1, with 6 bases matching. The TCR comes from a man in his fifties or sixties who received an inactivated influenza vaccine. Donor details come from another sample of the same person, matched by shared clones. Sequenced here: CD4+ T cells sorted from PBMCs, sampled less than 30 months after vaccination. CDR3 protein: CSAAMDSYEQYF. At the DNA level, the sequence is TGCAGTGCTGCTATGGACAGCTACGAGCAGTACTTC.